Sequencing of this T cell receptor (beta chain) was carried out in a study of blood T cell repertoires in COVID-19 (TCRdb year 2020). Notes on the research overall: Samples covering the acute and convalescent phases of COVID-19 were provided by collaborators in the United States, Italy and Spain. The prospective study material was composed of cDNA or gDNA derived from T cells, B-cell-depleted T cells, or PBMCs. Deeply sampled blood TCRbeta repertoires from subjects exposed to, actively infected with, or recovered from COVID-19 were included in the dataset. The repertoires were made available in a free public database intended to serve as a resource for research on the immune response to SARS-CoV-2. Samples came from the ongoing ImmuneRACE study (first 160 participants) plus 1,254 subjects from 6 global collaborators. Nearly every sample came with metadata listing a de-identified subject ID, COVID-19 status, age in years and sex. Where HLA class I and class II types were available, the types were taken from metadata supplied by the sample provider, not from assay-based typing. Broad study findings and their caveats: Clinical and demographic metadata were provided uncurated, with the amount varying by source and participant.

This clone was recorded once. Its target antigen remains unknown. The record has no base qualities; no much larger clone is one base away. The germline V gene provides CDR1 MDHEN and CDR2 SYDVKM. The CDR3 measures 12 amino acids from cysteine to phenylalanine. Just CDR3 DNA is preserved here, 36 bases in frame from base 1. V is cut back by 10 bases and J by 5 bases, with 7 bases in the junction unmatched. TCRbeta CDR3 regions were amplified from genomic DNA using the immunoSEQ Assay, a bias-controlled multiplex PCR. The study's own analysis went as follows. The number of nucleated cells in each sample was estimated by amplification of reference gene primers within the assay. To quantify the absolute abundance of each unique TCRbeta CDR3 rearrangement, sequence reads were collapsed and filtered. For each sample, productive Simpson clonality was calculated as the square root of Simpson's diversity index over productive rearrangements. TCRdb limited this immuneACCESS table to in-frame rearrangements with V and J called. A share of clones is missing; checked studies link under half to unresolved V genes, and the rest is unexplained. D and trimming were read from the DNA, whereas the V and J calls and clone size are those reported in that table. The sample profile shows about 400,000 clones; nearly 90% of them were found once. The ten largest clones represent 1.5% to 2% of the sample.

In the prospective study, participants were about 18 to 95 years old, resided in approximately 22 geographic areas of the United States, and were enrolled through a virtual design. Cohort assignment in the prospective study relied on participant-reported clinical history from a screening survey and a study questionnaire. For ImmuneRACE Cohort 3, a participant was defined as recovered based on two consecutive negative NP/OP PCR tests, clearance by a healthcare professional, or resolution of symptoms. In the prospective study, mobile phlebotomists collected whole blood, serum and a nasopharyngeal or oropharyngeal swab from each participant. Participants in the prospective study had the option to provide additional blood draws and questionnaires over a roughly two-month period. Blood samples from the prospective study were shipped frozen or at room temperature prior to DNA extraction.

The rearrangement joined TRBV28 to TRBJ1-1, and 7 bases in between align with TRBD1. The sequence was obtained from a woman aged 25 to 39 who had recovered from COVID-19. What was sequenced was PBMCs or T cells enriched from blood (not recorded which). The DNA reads TGTGCCACCACGGAACAGGGGACTGAAGCTTTCTTT. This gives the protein CATTEQGTEAFF.